The table lists the clone carrying this TCR beta chain with a count of one. Profiling relied on immunoSEQ multiplex PCR, and the TCRdb table lists in-frame clones only, not all of them. This sample has about 240,000 clones; roughly 91% occur once, and the top ten carry 0.95% to 1%. CDR1 is MNHEY, CDR2 SMNVEV, per germline (reference sequence). V was clipped by 4 bases and J by 3 bases; unmatched bases: 2. This CDR3 is 14 amino acids long. This record comes from a study of blood T cell repertoires in COVID-19. The sequenced material came from peripheral blood. The TCR sequence derives from a woman between 40 and 55 years old who had recovered from COVID-19. This chain connects TRBV27 to TRBJ2-3, with TRBD2 identical over 9 bases. The CDR3 is CASSSGLATDTQYF. The CDR3 DNA reads TGTGCCAGCAGTTCGGGACTAGCAACAGATACGCAGTATTTT.